This T cell receptor (beta chain) was retrieved from a study of T cells in Graves' hyperthyroidism and ophthalmopathy. Among the patients, aged 18 to 65, hyperthyroidism was newly diagnosed and had lasted under 2 months. V lost 10 bases and J lost 4, with 14 bases in between. Germline V lookup: CDR1 SNHLY, CDR2 FYNNEI. The CDR3 contains 13 residues. RNA transcripts provided the source from which TCR beta CDR3 regions were amplified. First-round RT-PCR of the TCR CDR3 relied on the HTBI primer set. TCRdb reanalysed the multiplex PCR reads using MiXCR and keeps one entry per CDR3 protein. The sample gives about 720,000 distinct CDR3 sequences, 16% of which show up once; 8.4% is in the top ten.

This TCR was sampled from a young man with Graves' hyperthyroidism. V and J are TRBV2 and TRBJ1-5, with a tentative D call TRBD1 (5 bases). Sequenced: blood. CDR3 bases: TGTGCCACCGCACAACAGGTTAATCAGCCCCAGCATTTT. As protein: CATAQQVNQPQHF.